This note documents a single TCR beta chain sequence. This clonotype has ten or more counts. Its target antigen remains unknown. One base away there is no much larger clone; base qualities are not given. The library came from 5' RACE. TCRdb records Illumina HiSeq 2000 as the sequencer. A universal primer binding site was added through template switching, and the final cDNA carried a unique molecular identifier so that TCR cDNA molecules could be counted accurately. Specific primers in the conserved constant-segment region were used to synthesize first-strand cDNA for TCR alpha and beta chains. To control for contamination, each cDNA library was double barcoded with a SMART-Mk sample barcode plus Illumina barcodes. TruSeq adapter sequences and Illumina sample barcodes were added in two successive PCR steps. The Illumina HiSeq platform was used with custom primers to sequence TCR alpha and beta cDNA libraries. From the authors' description of their analysis: Unique molecular identifiers were extracted from raw reads with MiGEC, and CDR3 positions were determined with MiXCR. Recombination models were inferred per individual with the repgenHMM and IGoR tools using an EM algorithm. The tcR package in R was used for shared clonotype analysis, with sharing normalized by the product of cloneset sizes. To study raw recombination without the effects of thymic and clonal selection, out-of-frame nonproductive sequences were analyzed. The raw public data were reprocessed by TCRdb itself: fastp quality trimming at Q25, MiXCR clonotype calling, in-frame beta chains only. Identical CDR3 protein sequences are pooled into one entry, listed with their most common genes and DNA. The V and J calls were not made by the authors but by TCRdb's processing. This sample comprises about 530,000 distinct CDR3 sequences, 15% of them detected only once. The ten largest account for roughly 0.4% of the sample.

The data were taken from a study of identical twins (dated by TCRdb to the mid-2010s). General notes on the study: To test whether fetal clonotypes persist, this study deep-sequenced TCR alpha and beta repertoires from monozygotic twins, from unrelated adults of various ages, and from cord blood. To rule out contamination, replicate twin experiments were performed at different times with different library preparation protocols.

Every donor was a healthy Caucasian. The twin cohort comprised three pairs of female monozygotic twins, all aged roughly 18 to 29 years. Positive isolation kits from Invitrogen were used to isolate the CD4+ and CD8+ T cell populations. Broad study findings and their caveats: In monozygotic twins, out-of-frame TCR alpha sharing was systematically underestimated by recombination models, although the models agreed with sharing between unrelated individuals. Conclusions relied on cross-sectional statistical analysis, since the same donors could not be followed over many years. Compared with coincidental sharing between unrelated individuals, out-of-frame TCR alpha sequences shared between twins showed an excess of sequences with low generation probability. Zero-insertion analyses could be partly confounded by invariant T cells such as MAIT and iNKT, although diverse VJ usage argued against such confounding for most clonotypes. Fewer insertions were carried by abundant cord blood beta clonotypes, a similar but weaker trend appeared in young adult naive repertoires, and no such trend appeared in memory repertoires. Excess twin sharing in beta out-of-frame sequences was weaker because fewer shared sequences lowered the signal-to-noise ratio.

In addition, the sample was reused for a study of yellow fever vaccine responses in identical twins. The second study, in turn, reports: The authors reported that the T cell response to vaccination in identical twins appeared partly convergent and partly personalized. The study precisely tracked vaccine-responding T cell clones in identical twins.

The sample comprised CD4+ T cells sorted from blood. This receptor was obtained from a woman between 18 and 29 years old in good health.

The DNA sequence is given as TGCGCCAGCAGCTTGGGAGGGGACTACGAGCAGTACTTC. It codes for CASSLGGDYEQYF. Recombination joined TRBV5-1 with TRBJ2-7; the D region may be TRBD1 or TRBD2, each matching 5 bases equally. CDR3 length: 13 amino acids, cysteine to phenylalanine. The retained sequence is limited to the CDR3, 39 bases, with the frame set at the first base. Trimming at the junction amounts to 0 bases on V and 3 bases on J, and the germline ends lie 7 bases apart. CDR1 and CDR2 are drawn from the germline V gene: SGHRS, YFSETQ.